The 25 T cell receptor beta chains in this list originate from one sample, sequenced in a study of cytotoxic CD8 clonotypes in ibrutinib-treated CLL. Sequencing was performed with immunoSEQ multiplex PCR; in TCRdb, only in-frame clones are kept and a portion is missing. The repertoire holds 200,000 to 250,000 clones, with nearly 80% as singletons. The starting material was PBMCs, obtained after 12 months of ibrutinib treatment. The receptor set was obtained from a human donor with chronic lymphocytic leukemia.

The V call is TRBV5-1, the J call TRBJ2-1, with a possible D match to TRBD1 (5 bases). Trimming took 0 bases from V and 0 from J, leaving 13 bases between them. The V gene's germline CDR1 is SGHRS and CDR2 YFSETQ. CDR3 length equals 17 residues. DNA of the CDR3: TGCGCCAGCAGCTTGGCGCTGGGCGGACACTCCTACAATGAGCAGTTCTTC. As protein: CASSLALGGHSYNEQFF.

This sequence joins TRBV25-1 and TRBJ2-1; D may be TRBD2 (6 bases). Trimming cost V 8 bases and J 0 bases, with 11 bases left between them. CDR1 MGHDK and CDR2 SYGVNS come from the germline V gene. The CDR3 length is 14 residues. The CDR3 sequence: CASRGYSSYNEQFF. CDR3 nucleotides: TGTGCCAGCCGGGGGTATAGCTCCTACAATGAGCAGTTCTTC. Drawing the rest from reference TRBV25-1 and TRBJ2-1, the complete variable domain is EADIYQTPRYLVIGTGKKITLECSQTMGHDKMYWYQQDPGMELHLIHYSYGVNSTEKGDLSSESTVSRIRTEHFPLTLESARPSHTSQYLCASRGYSSYNEQFFGPGTRLTVL.

The chain links TRBV28 to TRBJ1-5, with 9 bases aligning to TRBD1. The germline CDR1 and CDR2 sequences are MDHEN and SYDVKM. The V and J ends lost 7 bases and 7 bases, in that order; junction bases with no gene match: 17. The CDR3 runs to 17 residues. The CDR3: CASTMGGTGRLSQPQHF. The CDR3 region has the DNA TGTGCCAGCACCATGGGGGGGACAGGGCGACTTTCCCAGCCCCAGCATTTT.

The genes are TRBV13 and TRBJ2-1, with 11 bases identical to TRBD1. CDR3 length equals 14 residues. V shed 4 bases, J shed 7 bases, and the junction held 3 bases outside the gene matches. Germline V CDR1 and CDR2: PRHDT, FYEKMQ (reference sequence). The CDR3 loop reads CASSYRDRGNEQFF. DNA of the CDR3: TGTGCCAGCAGCTATCGGGACAGGGGGAATGAGCAGTTCTTC.

On this clone: A junction end diverges from the germline sequence, so it may reflect a read error. The chain couples TRBV6-6 to TRBJ1-5; D is unclear. Germline V gene data show CDR1 as MNHNY and CDR2 as SVGAGI (reference sequence). The CDR3 spans 12 residues. The CDR3 DNA follows: TGTGCCAGCAGTGACTCGGGCCAGCCCCAGCATTTT. Protein sequence: CASSDSGQPQHF.

J is TRBJ1-5 and V is TRBV27; D remains ambiguous. The CDR3 is 13 residues long. From germline, CDR1 is MNHEY and CDR2 SMNVEV (reference sequence). Trimming removed 10 bases from V and 3 bases from J, with 13 bases in between. Written as DNA, the CDR3 is TGTGCCACCGGGTGGAGTCCCAATCAGCCCCAGCATTTT. Its translation: CATGWSPNQPQHF.

The chain combines TRBV10-3 with TRBJ2-3; D not resolved. Germline V gives CDR1 ENHRY, CDR2 SYGVKD. The CDR3 covers 15 residues. With 2 bases removed from V and 1 base from J, the gap between germline ends came to 10 bases. CDR3 in DNA: TGTGCCATCAGTGAGCCGCATACTGGCACAGATACGCAGTATTTT. Protein: CAISEPHTGTDTQYF.

The chain carries TRBV4-1 and TRBJ1-2, with 12 nucleotides matching TRBD1. The J segment lost 12 bases and the V segment lost 1 base, leaving 6 bases of the junction unmatched. CDR1 and CDR2 from the germline V gene are MGHRA and YSYEKL. The CDR3 totals 14 residues. The CDR3 loop is CASSQGGTGGADTF. The CDR3 DNA follows: TGCGCCAGCAGCCAAGGGGGGACAGGGGGCGCTGACACCTTC.

This clone was detected once. V gene TRBV7-9 combines with J gene TRBJ2-2, with a tentative D call TRBD2 (5 bases). The CDR3 length is 12 residues. The V gene lost 8 bases and the J gene lost 5 bases, with 9 bases spanning the gap. Germline CDR1 is SEHNR and CDR2 is FQNEAQ (reference sequence). This CDR3 reads CASQTGTGELFF. CDR3 DNA: TGTGCCAGCCAAACGGGGACCGGGGAGCTGTTTTTT.

A single count supports this clone. The CDR3 DNA is TGTGCCTGGAGTGGTAGCGGGGCCGGGGAGCTGTTTTTT. It yields the protein CAWSGSGAGELFF. The J gene is TRBJ2-2, the V gene TRBV30, with 8 bases aligning to TRBD2. The CDR3 is made up of 13 amino acids. Looked up from germline, CDR1 is GTSNPN and CDR2 is SVGIG (reference sequence). V dropped 1 base and J dropped 6; count of bases not matched to a gene: 1.

This clone turned up a few times. The chain employs TRBV5-6 and TRBJ2-7; the D is unclear. This CDR3 contains 15 residues. Germline V gives CDR1 SGHDT, CDR2 YYEEEE. The V gene lost 4 bases and the J gene lost 3 bases, with 17 bases spanning the gap. Here the CDR3 reads CASSLDARLVYEQYF. CDR3 nucleotides: TGTGCCAGCAGCCTGGACGCACGTTTGGTCTACGAGCAGTACTTC.

The V call is TRBV18, the J call TRBJ2-2, with 7 bases that match TRBD1. V shed 1 base and J 3 bases; nucleotides not matched to a gene: 8. The V gene's germline CDR1 is KGHSH and CDR2 LQKENI. The CDR3 is 17 residues long. The CDR3 DNA follows: TGTGCCAGCTCACCACAGACAGGGTTCCCCGACACCGGGGAGCTGTTTTTT. Its translation: CASSPQTGFPDTGELFF.

This clone was seen just once. V is TRBV7-8 and J is TRBJ2-5; D might be TRBD2 (5 bases). The germline V gene has CDR1 SGHVS and CDR2 FQNEAQ. V was trimmed by 4 bases and J by 4 bases, leaving 13 bases between them. The CDR3 has 14 residues. CDR3: CASSSLDRGETQYF. The CDR3 DNA follows: TGTGCCAGCAGCTCCTTGGACCGGGGAGAGACCCAGTACTTC.

The chain employs TRBV6-5 and TRBJ2-7; D is possibly TRBD2 (6 bases). V shed 6 bases and J shed 3 bases, with 15 bases lying between them. Germline V lookup: CDR1 MNHEY, CDR2 SVGAGI. The CDR3 loop spans 14 amino acids. The CDR3 reads CASRLASAVYEQYF. As DNA, the CDR3 is TGTGCCAGCAGACTAGCTAGCGCGGTCTACGAGCAGTACTTC.

This rearrangement joins TRBV9 to TRBJ1-4; D call uncertain. CDR1 and CDR2 from the germline V gene are SGDLS and YYNGEE. V shed 0 bases and J shed 3 bases, with 9 bases lying between them. The CDR3 sequence is 15 residues long. Here the CDR3 reads CASSVAGIPNEKLFF. DNA of the CDR3: TGTGCCAGCAGCGTAGCGGGCATTCCTAATGAAAAACTGTTTTTT.

The genes are TRBV10-3 and TRBJ1-1; D gene unclear. The germline CDR1 and CDR2 sequences are ENHRY and SYGVKD. Trimming took 4 bases from V and 0 from J, leaving 9 bases between them. The CDR3 is 14 residues long. The CDR3 DNA follows: TGTGCCATCAGTGGCCGGCAGATGAACACTGAAGCTTTCTTT. Translated, it gives CAISGRQMNTEAFF.

The chain couples TRBV6-4 to TRBJ2-3, with TRBD2 matching 9 bases. Losses at the gene ends were 6 bases for V and 0 bases for J; bases not matched to a gene: 4. Germline loops: CDR1 MRHNA, CDR2 SNTAGT. CDR3 length equals 15 residues. CDR3 amino acids: CASRETSGSTDTQYF. CDR3 DNA: TGTGCCAGCAGGGAGACTAGCGGTAGCACAGATACGCAGTATTTT.

This sequence joins TRBV7-9 and TRBJ2-1; 8 bases fit TRBD1. Trimming cost V 5 bases and J 7 bases; bases outside gene matches: 10. The CDR3 runs to 15 residues. Per the germline V gene, CDR1 is SEHNR and CDR2 is FQNEAQ (reference sequence). The CDR3 DNA is TGTGCCAGCAGCAACAGGACAGGGCGGTGGAATGAGCAGTTCTTC. Amino acid sequence: CASSNRTGRWNEQFF.

This chain links TRBV4-2 with TRBJ2-7; TRBD1 agrees at 9 bases. This CDR3 contains 14 residues. The V and J ends lost 4 bases and 5 bases, in that order; junction bases with no gene match: 6. The germline V gene encodes CDR1 LGHNA and CDR2 YNFKEQ. In nucleotides, the CDR3 is TGTGCCAGCAGCCGGGGGGACAGGGTTCACGAGCAGTACTTC. Translated: CASSRGDRVHEQYF.

The J gene is TRBJ1-3, the V gene TRBV9, with 8 bases lining up with TRBD1. Per the germline V gene, CDR1 is SGDLS and CDR2 is YYNGEE. The CDR3 covers 15 residues. The V and J ends lost 3 bases and 0 bases, in that order; junction bases with no gene match: 2. The CDR3 DNA reads TGTGCCAGCAGCGGGACAGGGCTCTCTGGAAACACCATATATTTT. This translates into CASSGTGLSGNTIYF. The full variable domain, with the rest looked up from reference TRBV9 and TRBJ1-3, is DSGVTQTPKHLITATGQRVTLRCSPRSGDLSVYWYQQSLDQGLQFLIQYYNGEERAKGNILERFSAQQFPDLHSELNLSSLELGDSALYFCASSGTGLSGNTIYFGEGSWLTVV.

The chain employs TRBV6-6 and TRBJ2-5, with D possibly matching TRBD2 (7 bases). This CDR3 spans 14 amino acids. V lost 2 bases and J lost 6, with 13 bases in between. Germline-derived CDR1 and CDR2 are MNHNY and SVGAGI (reference sequence). The CDR3 region is CASSYGGGRKTQYF. CDR3 nucleotides: TGTGCCAGCAGTTACGGGGGGGGCCGGAAGACCCAGTACTTC.

In this sample, this clone turned up a few times. V is TRBV6-5 and J is TRBJ2-3, with no clear D. Looked up from germline, CDR1 is MNHEY and CDR2 is SVGAGI. With 0 bases removed from V and 5 bases from J, the gap between germline ends came to 0 bases. The CDR3 loop spans 11 amino acids. Written as DNA, the CDR3 is TGTGCCAGCAGTTACTCAGATACGCAGTATTTT. Translation gives CASSYSDTQYF.

This clone was seen a single time. The DNA for the CDR3 is TGTGCCAGCAGCTTAGATCATGGGACTAGCGGGGACAATGAGCAGTTCTTC. Translating it yields CASSLDHGTSGDNEQFF. This sequence joins TRBV11-3 and TRBJ2-1; 13 bases map to TRBD2. The length of the CDR3 is 17 residues. Germline V gene sequence: CDR1 SGHNT, CDR2 YENEEA. J lost 5 bases, V lost 0 bases, and 4 bases had no gene match.

The J gene is TRBJ1-1, the V gene TRBV10-3; perhaps TRBD1 as D (5 bases). V shed 10 bases and J shed 5 bases, with 17 bases lying between them. The CDR3 contains 13 residues. Germline CDR1 and CDR2: ENHRY and SYGVKD. The CDR3 DNA follows: TGTGCCACCCGTCGGGCGGGGGAGACTGAAGCTTTCTTT. It is translated as CATRRAGETEAFF.

The V call is TRBV21-1, the J call TRBJ1-6; TRBD1 is the table's D call and was not checked against the DNA. TRBV21-1 is noted as a pseudogene. There are 15 residues in the CDR3. The CDR3 reads CASSPPPTTRSPLHF. Here the CDR3 DNA reads TGTGCCAGCAGCCCCCCCCCTACCACCAGGTCACCCCTCCACTTT.